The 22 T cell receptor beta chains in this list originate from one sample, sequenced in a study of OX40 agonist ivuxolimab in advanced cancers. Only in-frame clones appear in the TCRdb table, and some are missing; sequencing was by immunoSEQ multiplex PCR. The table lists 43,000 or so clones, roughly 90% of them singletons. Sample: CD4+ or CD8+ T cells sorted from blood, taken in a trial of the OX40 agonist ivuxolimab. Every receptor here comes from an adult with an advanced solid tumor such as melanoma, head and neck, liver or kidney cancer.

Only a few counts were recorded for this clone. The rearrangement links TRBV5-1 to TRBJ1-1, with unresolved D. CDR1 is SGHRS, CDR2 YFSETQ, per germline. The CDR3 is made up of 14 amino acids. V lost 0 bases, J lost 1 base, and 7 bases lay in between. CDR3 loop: CASSLESQNTEAFF. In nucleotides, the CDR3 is TGCGCCAGCAGCTTGGAGAGCCAGAACACTGAAGCTTTCTTT.

The CDR3 DNA reads TGCAGCGCCCCCAGCACAGATACGCAGTATTTT. Residues: CSAPSTDTQYF. The V gene is TRBV29-1, the J gene TRBJ2-3; D is ambiguous. From germline, CDR1 is SQVTM and CDR2 ANQGSEA. Trimming left V 7 bases short and J 0 bases short, with 5 bases between. CDR3 length: 11 amino acids.

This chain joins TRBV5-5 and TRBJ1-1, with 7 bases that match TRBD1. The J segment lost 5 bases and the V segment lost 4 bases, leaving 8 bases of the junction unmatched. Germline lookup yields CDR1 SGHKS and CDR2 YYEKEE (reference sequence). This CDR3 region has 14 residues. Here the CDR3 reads CASSEATGYTEAFF. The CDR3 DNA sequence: TGTGCCAGCAGCGAGGCGACAGGGTATACTGAAGCTTTCTTT.

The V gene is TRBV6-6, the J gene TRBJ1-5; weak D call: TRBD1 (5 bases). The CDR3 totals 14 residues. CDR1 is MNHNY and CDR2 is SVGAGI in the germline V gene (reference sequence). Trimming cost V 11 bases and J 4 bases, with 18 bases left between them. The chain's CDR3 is CAGQYGPGNQPQHF. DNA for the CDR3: TGTGCCGGACAATATGGACCTGGAAATCAGCCCCAGCATTTT.

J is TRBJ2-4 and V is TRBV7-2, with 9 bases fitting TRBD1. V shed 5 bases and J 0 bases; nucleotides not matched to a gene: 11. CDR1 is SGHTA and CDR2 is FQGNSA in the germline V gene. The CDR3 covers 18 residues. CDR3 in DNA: TGTGCCAGCAGCCAAAGGACAGGGGACTCATTAGCCAAAAACATTCAGTACTTC. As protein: CASSQRTGDSLAKNIQYF.

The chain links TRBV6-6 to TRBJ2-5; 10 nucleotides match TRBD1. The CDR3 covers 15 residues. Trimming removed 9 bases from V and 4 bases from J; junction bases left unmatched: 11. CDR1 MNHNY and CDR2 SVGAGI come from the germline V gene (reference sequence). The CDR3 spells CARPRAWDRGETQYF. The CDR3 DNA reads TGTGCCAGACCCAGGGCGTGGGACAGGGGAGAGACCCAGTACTTC.

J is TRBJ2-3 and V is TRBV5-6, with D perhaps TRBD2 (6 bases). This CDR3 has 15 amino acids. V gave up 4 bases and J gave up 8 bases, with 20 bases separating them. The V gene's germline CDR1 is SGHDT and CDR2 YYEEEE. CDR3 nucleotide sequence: TGTGCCAGCAGCCCCGGGACTTCGTTCCGAGGTACGCAGTATTTT. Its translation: CASSPGTSFRGTQYF.

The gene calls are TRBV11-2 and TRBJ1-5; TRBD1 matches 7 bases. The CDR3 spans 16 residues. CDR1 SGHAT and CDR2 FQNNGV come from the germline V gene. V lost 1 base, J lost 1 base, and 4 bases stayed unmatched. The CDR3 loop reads CASSLGDRVSNQPQHF. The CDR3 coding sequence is TGTGCCAGCAGCTTAGGTGACAGGGTCAGCAATCAGCCCCAGCATTTT.

CDR3 coding DNA: TGTGCCAGCAGCGCCGGACAGCTCACAGATACGCAGTATTTT. As protein: CASSAGQLTDTQYF. This rearrangement joins TRBV11-3 to TRBJ2-3, with D possibly TRBD1 on 6 matching bases. The CDR3 extends over 14 amino acids. Germline CDR1 SGHNT, CDR2 YENEEA. Trimming removed 5 bases at V and 2 bases at J, with 11 bases between.

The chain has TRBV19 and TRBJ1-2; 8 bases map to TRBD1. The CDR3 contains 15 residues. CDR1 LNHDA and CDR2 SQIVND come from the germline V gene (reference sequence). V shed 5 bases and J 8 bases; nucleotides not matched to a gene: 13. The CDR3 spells CASSPVAGQGGGYTF. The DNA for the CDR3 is TGTGCCAGTAGTCCTGTCGCCGGACAGGGTGGGGGCTACACCTTC.

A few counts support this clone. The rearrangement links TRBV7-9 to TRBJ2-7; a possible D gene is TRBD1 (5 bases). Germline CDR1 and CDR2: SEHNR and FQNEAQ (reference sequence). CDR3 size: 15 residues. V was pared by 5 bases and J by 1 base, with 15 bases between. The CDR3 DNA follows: TGTGCCAGCAGCGCAAGGGATAGGGGATCCTACGAGCAGTACTTC. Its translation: CASSARDRGSYEQYF.

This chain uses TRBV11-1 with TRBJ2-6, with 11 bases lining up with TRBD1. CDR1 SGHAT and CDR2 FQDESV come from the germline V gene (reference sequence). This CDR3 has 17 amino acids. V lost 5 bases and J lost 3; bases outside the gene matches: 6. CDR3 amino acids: CASSPRTGGVGANVLTF. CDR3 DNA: TGTGCCAGCAGCCCAAGGACAGGGGGCGTTGGGGCCAACGTCCTGACTTTC. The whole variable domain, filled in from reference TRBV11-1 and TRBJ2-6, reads EAEVAQSPRYKITEKSQAVAFWCDPISGHATLYWYRQILGQGPELLVQFQDESVVDDSQLPKDRFSAERLKGVDSTLKIQPAELGDSAMYLCASSPRTGGVGANVLTFGAGSRLTVL.

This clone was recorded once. The CDR3 DNA follows: TGTGCCATCAGTGAGTCGAACGGAGGTAACAATGAGCAGTTCTTC. Protein product: CAISESNGGNNEQFF. This chain uses TRBV10-3 with TRBJ2-1; possible D gene TRBD2, 5 bases. The CDR3 is 15 amino acids. V was shortened by 0 bases and J by 5 bases, with 11 bases between the two germline ends. The germline V gene encodes CDR1 ENHRY and CDR2 SYGVKD.

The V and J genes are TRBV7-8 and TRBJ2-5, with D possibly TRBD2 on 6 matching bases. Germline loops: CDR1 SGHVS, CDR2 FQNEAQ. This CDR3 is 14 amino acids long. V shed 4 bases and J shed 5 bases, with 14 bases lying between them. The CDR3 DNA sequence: TGTGCCAGCAGCTGGTTTAGGAGGGAGGAGACCCAGTACTTC. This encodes CASSWFRREETQYF.

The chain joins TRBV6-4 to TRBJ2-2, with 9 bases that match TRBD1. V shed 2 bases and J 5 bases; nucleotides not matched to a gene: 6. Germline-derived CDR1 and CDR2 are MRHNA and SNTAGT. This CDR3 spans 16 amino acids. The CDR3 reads CASSDTTGGRTGELFF. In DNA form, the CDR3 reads TGTGCCAGCAGTGACACCACAGGGGGCCGAACCGGGGAGCTGTTTTTT.

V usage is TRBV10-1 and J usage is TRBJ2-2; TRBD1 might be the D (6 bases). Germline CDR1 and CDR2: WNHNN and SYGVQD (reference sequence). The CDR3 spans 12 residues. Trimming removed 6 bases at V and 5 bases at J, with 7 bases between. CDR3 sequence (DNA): TGCGCCAGCAGAGGACAGACCGGGGAGCTGTTTTTT. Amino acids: CASRGQTGELFF.

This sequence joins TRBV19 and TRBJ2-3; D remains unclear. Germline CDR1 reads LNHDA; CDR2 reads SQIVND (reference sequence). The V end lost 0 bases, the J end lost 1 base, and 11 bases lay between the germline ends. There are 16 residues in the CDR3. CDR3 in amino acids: CASSIDRLGGTDTQYF. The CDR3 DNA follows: TGTGCCAGTAGTATAGATCGGTTAGGAGGCACAGATACGCAGTATTTT. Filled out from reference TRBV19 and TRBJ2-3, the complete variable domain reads DGGITQSPKYLFRKEGQNVTLSCEQNLNHDAMYWYRQDPGQGLRLIYYSQIVNDFQKGDIAEGYSVSREKKESFPLTVTSAQKNPTAFYLCASSIDRLGGTDTQYFGPGTRLTVL.

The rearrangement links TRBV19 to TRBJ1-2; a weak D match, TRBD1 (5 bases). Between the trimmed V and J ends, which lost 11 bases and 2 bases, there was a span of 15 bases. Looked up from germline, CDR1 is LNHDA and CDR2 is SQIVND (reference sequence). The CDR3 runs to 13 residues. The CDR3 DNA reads TGTGCCGTCCAGGGTGCTTTAAACTATGGCTACACCTTC. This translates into CAVQGALNYGYTF. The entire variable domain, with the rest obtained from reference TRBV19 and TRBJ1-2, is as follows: DGGITQSPKYLFRKEGQNVTLSCEQNLNHDAMYWYRQDPGQGLRLIYYSQIVNDFQKGDIAEGYSVSREKKESFPLTVTSAQKNPTAFYLCAVQGALNYGYTFGSGTRLTVV.

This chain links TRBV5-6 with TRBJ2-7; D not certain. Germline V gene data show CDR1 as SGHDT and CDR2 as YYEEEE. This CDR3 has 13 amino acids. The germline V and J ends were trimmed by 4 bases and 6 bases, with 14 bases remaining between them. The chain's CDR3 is CASSPNKNPEQYF. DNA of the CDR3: TGTGCCAGCAGCCCCAACAAGAATCCCGAGCAGTACTTC.

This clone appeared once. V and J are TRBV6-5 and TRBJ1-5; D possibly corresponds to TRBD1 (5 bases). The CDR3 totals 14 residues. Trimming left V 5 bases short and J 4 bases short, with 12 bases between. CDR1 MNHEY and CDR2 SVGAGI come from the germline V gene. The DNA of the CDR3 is TGTGCCAGCAGTCTGGGACGATGGAATCAGCCCCAGCATTTT. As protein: CASSLGRWNQPQHF.

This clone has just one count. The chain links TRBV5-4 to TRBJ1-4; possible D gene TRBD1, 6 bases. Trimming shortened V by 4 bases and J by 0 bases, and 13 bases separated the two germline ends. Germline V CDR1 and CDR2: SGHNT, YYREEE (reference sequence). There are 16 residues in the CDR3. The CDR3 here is CASSRGRPATNEKLFF. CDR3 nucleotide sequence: TGTGCCAGCAGCAGGGGGAGGCCTGCAACTAATGAAAAACTGTTTTTT. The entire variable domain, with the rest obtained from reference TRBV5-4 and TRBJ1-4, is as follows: ETGVTQSPTHLIKTRGQQVTLRCSSQSGHNTVSWYQQALGQGPQFIFQYYREEENGRGNFPPRFSGLQFPNYSSELNVNALELDDSALYLCASSRGRPATNEKLFFGSGTQLSVL.

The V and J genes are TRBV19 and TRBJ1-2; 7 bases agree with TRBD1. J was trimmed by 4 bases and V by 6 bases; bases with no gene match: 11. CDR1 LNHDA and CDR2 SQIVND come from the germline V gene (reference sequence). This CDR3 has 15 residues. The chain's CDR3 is CASRKGTAWSYGYTF. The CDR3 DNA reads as TGTGCCAGTAGGAAAGGGACAGCTTGGAGCTATGGCTACACCTTC.